This note documents a single T cell receptor (beta chain) sequence. The data belong to a study of blood T cell repertoires in COVID-19. Study-wide background: Samples representing acute and convalescent COVID-19 were sourced from the United States, Italy and Spain. In each case, the material was cDNA or gDNA derived from T cells, B-cell-depleted T cells, or PBMCs.

Seattle's cohort entered during active infection and was followed longitudinally. As originally analysed: Researchers report that nucleated cell counts were estimated from reference gene primer amplification. Some clones are missing from TCRdb's copy, which holds only in-frame ones; the method was immunoSEQ multiplex PCR. V, J and clone size were drawn from that table, and D and trimming were deduced from the DNA. This table holds about 180,000 clones, around four fifths found once. Unmatched junction bases numbered 4, after V lost 2 bases and J lost 5 bases. The germline CDR1 and CDR2 sequences are MNHEY and SVGEGT. The CDR3 contains 14 residues.

V and J are TRBV6-2 or TRBV6-3 and TRBJ1-2, with 8 bases fitting TRBD1. Sample: peripheral blood. The TCR sequence derives from a woman in her seventies with COVID-19, enrolled during active disease. The CDR3 reads CASSYPGQGYGYTF. The DNA of the CDR3 is TGTGCCAGCAGTTACCCCGGACAGGGATATGGCTACACCTTC.